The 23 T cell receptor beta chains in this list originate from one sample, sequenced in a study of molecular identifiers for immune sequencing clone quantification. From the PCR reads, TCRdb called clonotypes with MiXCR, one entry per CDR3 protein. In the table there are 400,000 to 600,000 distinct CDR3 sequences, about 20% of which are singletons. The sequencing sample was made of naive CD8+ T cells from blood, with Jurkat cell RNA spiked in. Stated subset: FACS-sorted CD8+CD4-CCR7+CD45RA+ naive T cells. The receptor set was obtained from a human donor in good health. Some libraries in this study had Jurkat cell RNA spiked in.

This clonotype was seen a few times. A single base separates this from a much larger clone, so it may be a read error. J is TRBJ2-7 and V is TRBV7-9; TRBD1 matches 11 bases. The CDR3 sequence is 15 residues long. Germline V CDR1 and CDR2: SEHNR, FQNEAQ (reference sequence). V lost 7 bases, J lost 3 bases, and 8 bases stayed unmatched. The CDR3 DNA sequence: TGTGCCAGCAATTCCACGGGACAGGGGGACTACGAGCAGTACTTC. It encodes CASNSTGQGDYEQYF. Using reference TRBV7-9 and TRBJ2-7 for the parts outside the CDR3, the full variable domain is DTGVSQNPRHKITKRGQNVTFRCDPISEHNRLYWYRQTLGQGPEFLTYFQNEAQLEKSRLLSDRFSAERPKGSFSTLEIQRTEQGDSAMYLCASNSTGQGDYEQYFGPGTRLTVT.

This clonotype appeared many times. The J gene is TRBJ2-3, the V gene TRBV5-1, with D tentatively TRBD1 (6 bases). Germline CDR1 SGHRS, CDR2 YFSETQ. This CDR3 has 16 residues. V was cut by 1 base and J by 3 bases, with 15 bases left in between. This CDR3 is CASSLTGLPLTDTQYF. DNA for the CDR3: TGCGCCAGCAGCTTGACAGGGCTGCCACTTACAGATACGCAGTATTTT. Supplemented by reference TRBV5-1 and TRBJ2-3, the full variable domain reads KAGVTQTPRYLIKTRGQQVTLSCSPISGHRSVSWYQQTPGQGLQFLFEYFSETQRNKGNFPGRFSGRQFSNSRSEMNVSTLELGDSALYLCASSLTGLPLTDTQYFGPGTRLTVL.

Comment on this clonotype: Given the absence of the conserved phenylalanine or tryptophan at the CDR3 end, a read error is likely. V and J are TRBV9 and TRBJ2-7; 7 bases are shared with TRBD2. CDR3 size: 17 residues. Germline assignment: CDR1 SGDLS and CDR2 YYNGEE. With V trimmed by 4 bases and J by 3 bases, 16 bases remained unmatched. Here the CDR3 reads CASSHGTGGSRSYEQYC. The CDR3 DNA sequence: TGTGCCAGCAGCCACGGTACTGGCGGGAGTCGGAGCTACGAGCAGTACTGC.

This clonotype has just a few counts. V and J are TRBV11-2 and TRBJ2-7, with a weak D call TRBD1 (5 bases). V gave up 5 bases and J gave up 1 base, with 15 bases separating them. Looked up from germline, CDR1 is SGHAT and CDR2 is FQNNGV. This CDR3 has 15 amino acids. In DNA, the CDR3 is TGTGCCAGCAGCCCGCCGACAGTCCAATCCTACGAGCAGTACTTC. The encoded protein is CASSPPTVQSYEQYF.

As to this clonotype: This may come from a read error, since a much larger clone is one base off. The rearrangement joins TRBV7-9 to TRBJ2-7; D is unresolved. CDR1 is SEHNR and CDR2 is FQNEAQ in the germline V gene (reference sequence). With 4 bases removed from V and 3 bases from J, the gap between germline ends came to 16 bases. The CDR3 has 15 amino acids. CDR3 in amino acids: CASSSKDAWIYEQYF. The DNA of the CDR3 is TGTGCCAGCAGCTCCAAAGATGCATGGATCTACGAGCAGTACTTC.

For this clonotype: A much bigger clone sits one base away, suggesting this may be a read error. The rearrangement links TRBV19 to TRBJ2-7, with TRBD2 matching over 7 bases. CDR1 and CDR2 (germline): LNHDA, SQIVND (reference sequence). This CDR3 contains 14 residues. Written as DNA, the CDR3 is TGTGCCAGTAGTATCAGCGGGACTCCCTACGGGCAGTACTTC. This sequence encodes CASSISGTPYGQYF.

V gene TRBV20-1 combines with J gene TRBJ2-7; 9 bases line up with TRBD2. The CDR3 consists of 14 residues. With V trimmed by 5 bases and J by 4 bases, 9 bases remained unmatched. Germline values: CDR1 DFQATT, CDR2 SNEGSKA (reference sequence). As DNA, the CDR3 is TGCAGTGCTTGGACTAGCGCCCGAGGGTACGAGCAGTACTTC. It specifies CSAWTSARGYEQYF.

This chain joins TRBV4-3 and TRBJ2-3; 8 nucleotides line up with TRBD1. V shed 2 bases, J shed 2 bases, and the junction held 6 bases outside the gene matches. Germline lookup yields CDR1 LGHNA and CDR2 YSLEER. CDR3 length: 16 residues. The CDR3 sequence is CASSQTTGEVTDTQYF. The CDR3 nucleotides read TGCGCCAGCAGCCAAACGACAGGGGAGGTCACAGATACGCAGTATTTT.

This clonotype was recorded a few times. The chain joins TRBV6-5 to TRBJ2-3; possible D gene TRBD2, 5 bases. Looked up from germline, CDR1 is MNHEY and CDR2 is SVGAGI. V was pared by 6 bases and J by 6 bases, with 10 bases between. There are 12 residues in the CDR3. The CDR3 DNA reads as TGTGCCAGCAGGAAGACGGGGGATACGCAGTATTTT. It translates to CASRKTGDTQYF.

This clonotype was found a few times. The DNA of the CDR3 is TGCAGTGCTAGAGAATTAGGGGGGGCCGGGGAGCTGTTTTTT. Residues: CSARELGGAGELFF. The chain couples TRBV20-1 to TRBJ2-2, with TRBD2 as a possible D gene (7 bases). The germline gives CDR1 DFQATT, CDR2 SNEGSKA (reference sequence). The V end lost 0 bases, the J end lost 6 bases, and 11 bases lay between the germline ends. This CDR3 region has 14 residues.

The CDR3 nucleotides are TGTGCCAGCAGTTACTCTGTAGACATGAACACTGAAGCTTTCTTT. Protein sequence: CASSYSVDMNTEAFF. The genes are TRBV6-2 or TRBV6-3 and TRBJ1-1; D is unclear. Germline V lookup: CDR1 MNHEY, CDR2 SVGEGT. Between the trimmed V and J ends, which lost 0 bases and 0 bases, there was a span of 8 bases. This CDR3 has 15 amino acids.

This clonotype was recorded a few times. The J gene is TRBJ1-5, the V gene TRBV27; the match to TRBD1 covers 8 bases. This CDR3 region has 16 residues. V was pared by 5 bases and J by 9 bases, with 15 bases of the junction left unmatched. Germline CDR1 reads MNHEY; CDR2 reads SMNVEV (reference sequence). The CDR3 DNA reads TGTGCCAGCAGTGCCTGGACCGCAACAGGGGGGCTGCCCCAGCATTTT. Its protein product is CASSAWTATGGLPQHF.

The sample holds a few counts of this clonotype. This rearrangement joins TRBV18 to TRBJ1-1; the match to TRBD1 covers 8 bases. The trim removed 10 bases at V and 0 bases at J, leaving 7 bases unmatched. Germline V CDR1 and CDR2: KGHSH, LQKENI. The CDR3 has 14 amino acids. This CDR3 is CATHWTGMNTEAFF. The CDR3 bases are TGTGCCACCCATTGGACAGGGATGAACACTGAAGCTTTCTTT.

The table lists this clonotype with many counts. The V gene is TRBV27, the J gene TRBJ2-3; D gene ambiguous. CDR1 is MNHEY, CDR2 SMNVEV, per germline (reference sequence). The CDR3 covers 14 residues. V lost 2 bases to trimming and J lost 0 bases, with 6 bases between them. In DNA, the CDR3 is TGTGCCAGCAGTTTAATCCCTAGCACAGATACGCAGTATTTT. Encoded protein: CASSLIPSTDTQYF.

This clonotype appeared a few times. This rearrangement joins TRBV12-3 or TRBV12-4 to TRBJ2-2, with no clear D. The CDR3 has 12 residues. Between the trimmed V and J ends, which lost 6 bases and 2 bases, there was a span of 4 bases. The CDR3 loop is CASRLNTGELFF. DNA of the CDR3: TGTGCCAGCAGACTCAACACCGGGGAGCTGTTTTTT.

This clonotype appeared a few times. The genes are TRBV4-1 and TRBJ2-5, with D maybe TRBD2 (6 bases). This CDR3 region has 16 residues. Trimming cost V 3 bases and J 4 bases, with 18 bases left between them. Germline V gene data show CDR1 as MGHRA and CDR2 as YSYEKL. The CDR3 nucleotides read TGCGCCAGCAGCCACCCGGCCGGGACTCTAGGAGAGACCCAGTACTTC. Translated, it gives CASSHPAGTLGETQYF.

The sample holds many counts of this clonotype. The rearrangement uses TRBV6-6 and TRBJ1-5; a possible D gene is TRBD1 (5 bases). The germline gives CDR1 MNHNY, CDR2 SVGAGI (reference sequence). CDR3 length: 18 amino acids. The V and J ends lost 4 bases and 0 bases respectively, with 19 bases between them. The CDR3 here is CASSFEGRGHYSNQPQHF. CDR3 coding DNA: TGTGCCAGCAGTTTTGAAGGACGGGGCCATTATAGCAATCAGCCCCAGCATTTT.

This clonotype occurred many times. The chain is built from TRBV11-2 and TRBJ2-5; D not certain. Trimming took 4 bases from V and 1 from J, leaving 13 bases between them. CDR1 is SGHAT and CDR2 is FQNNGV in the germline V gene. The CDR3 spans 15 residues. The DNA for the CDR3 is TGTGCCAGCAGCTACGCCGCCCTAACCCAAGAGACCCAGTACTTC. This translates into CASSYAALTQETQYF.

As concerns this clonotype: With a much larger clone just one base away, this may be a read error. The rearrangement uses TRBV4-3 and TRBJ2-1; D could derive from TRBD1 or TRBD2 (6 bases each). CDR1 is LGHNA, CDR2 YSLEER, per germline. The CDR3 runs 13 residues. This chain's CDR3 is CANSRRGTSEQFF. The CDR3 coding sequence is TGCGCCAACAGCCGGAGGGGGACATCCGAGCAGTTCTTC.

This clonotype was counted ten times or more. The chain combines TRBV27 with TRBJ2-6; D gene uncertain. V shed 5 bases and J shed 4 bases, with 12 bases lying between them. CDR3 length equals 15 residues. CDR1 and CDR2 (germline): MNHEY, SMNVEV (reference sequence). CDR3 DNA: TGTGCCAGCAGTCCCCAGAGGTCCGGGGCCAACGTCCTGACTTTC. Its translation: CASSPQRSGANVLTF.

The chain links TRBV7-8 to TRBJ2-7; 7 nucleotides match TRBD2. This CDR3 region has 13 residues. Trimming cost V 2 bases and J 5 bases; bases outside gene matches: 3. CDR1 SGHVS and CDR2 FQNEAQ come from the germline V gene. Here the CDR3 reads CASSLLRGDEQYF. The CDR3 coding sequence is TGTGCCAGCAGCTTACTTCGGGGGGACGAGCAGTACTTC. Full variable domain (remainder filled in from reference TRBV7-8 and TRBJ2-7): GAGVSQSPRYKVAKRGQDVALRCDPISGHVSLFWYQQALGQGPEFLTYFQNEAQLDKSGLPSDRFFAERPEGSVSTLKIQRTQQEDSAVYLCASSLLRGDEQYFGPGTRLTVT.

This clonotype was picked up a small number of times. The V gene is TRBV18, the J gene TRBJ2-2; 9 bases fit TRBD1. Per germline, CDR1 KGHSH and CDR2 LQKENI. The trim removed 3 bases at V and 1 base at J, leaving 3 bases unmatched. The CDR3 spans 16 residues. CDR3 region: CASSPEGQGNTGELFF. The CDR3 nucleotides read TGTGCCAGCTCACCGGAGGGACAGGGGAACACCGGGGAGCTGTTTTTT.

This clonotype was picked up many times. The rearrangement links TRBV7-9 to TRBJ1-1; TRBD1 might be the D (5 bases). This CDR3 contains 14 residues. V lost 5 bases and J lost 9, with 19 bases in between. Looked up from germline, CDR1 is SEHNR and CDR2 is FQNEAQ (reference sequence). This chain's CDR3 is CASSPPVGEKQAFF. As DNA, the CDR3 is TGTGCCAGCAGCCCCCCGGTGGGGGAAAAACAAGCTTTCTTT.